The 27 T cell receptor beta chains below all came from one sample that was sequenced in a study of T cells in Graves' hyperthyroidism and ophthalmopathy (dated by TCRdb to the late 2010s). Libraries were prepared through multiplex PCR. This sample was sequenced with an Illumina HiSeq 2000. TCR beta CDR3 regions were amplified from RNA transcripts. The TCR CDR3 was subjected to a first round of RT-PCR using the HTBI primer set and the Qiagen OneStep RT-PCR kit. TCRdb passed the public sequencing reads through fastp at Q25 and MiXCR, retaining productive beta sequences. Rows with one shared CDR3 protein collapse into an entry with the most common genes and DNA. Within this sample are approximately 600,000 distinct CDR3 sequences, with 15% to 20% of them counted one time only. 3.8% of the sample is in the top ten clones. Sequences were obtained from blood. The receptors originated from a woman aged 30 to 39 with Graves' hyperthyroidism.

The chain employs TRBV13 and TRBJ2-3, with TRBD2 matching over 10 bases. Germline-derived CDR1 and CDR2 are PRHDT and FYEKMQ (reference sequence). The CDR3 is 15 amino acids. Trimming took 5 bases from V and 5 from J; bases not matched to a gene: 7. The DNA for the CDR3 is TGTGCCAGCAGCGTAGTGCTAGCGGGAGTAGATACGCAGTATTTT. It encodes CASSVVLAGVDTQYF.

The chain carries TRBV6-5 and TRBJ1-2; 8 bases line up with TRBD1. J gave up 7 bases and V 1 base, and 11 bases lay outside the gene matches. The CDR3 is made up of 16 amino acids. Looked up from germline, CDR1 is MNHEY and CDR2 is SVGAGI. CDR3 sequence: CASSYYLDRAGRGYTF. Here the CDR3 DNA reads TGTGCCAGCAGTTACTACCTGGACAGGGCGGGCCGTGGCTACACCTTC.

This clonotype was recorded only once. This sequence joins TRBV30 and TRBJ2-1, with 11 bases identical to TRBD2. With 3 bases clipped from V and 4 bases from J, the junction kept 5 bases outside the gene matches. Germline lookup yields CDR1 GTSNPN and CDR2 SVGIG (reference sequence). There are 15 residues in the CDR3. The CDR3 region is CAWSSGLAGYNEQFF. CDR3 nucleotide sequence: TGTGCCTGGAGCTCAGGACTAGCGGGTTACAATGAGCAGTTCTTC.

The sample holds a few counts of this clonotype. V usage is TRBV2 and J usage is TRBJ1-1; D call uncertain. Trimming cost V 10 bases and J 4 bases, with 16 bases left between them. The V gene's germline CDR1 is SNHLY and CDR2 FYNNEI. This CDR3 has 13 amino acids. CDR3 protein: CATGFGSGTEAFF. CDR3 DNA: TGTGCCACGGGTTTCGGGAGCGGCACTGAAGCTTTCTTT.

As to this clonotype: This may stem from a read error, because a much larger clone lies one nucleotide away. The rearrangement uses TRBV12-3 or TRBV12-4 and TRBJ2-1, with D possibly being TRBD2 (6 bases). The CDR3 sequence is 13 residues long. With 6 bases removed from V and 5 bases from J, the gap between germline ends came to 11 bases. CDR3 region: CASREGTHNEQFF. The CDR3, as DNA: TGTGCCAGCAGGGAGGGGACCCACAATGAGCAGTTCTTC.

This clonotype was counted only a few times. J is TRBJ1-2 and V is TRBV6-2 or TRBV6-3, with D possibly TRBD1 on 5 matching bases. There are 15 residues in the CDR3. The V end lost 6 bases, the J end lost 2 bases, and 16 bases lay between the germline ends. CDR1 is MNHEY and CDR2 is SVGEGT in the germline V gene. The CDR3 bases are TGTGCCAGCAGGCGTCCCTCCAGGGAGAACTATGGCTACACCTTC. This translates into CASRRPSRENYGYTF.

Many counts were recorded for this clonotype. The chain carries TRBV27 and TRBJ1-5, with TRBD1 matching 11 bases. The trim removed 5 bases at V and 4 bases at J, leaving 10 bases unmatched. The CDR3 extends over 17 amino acids. The V gene's germline CDR1 is MNHEY and CDR2 SMNVEV (reference sequence). The CDR3 loop is CASSTTGTGGRNQPQHF. Here the CDR3 DNA reads TGTGCCAGCAGTACGACCGGGACAGGGGGGAGGAATCAGCCCCAGCATTTT.

This clonotype has ten or more counts. The chain links TRBV2 to TRBJ2-3, with D possibly TRBD1 on 6 matching bases. The CDR3 length is 16 residues. The V and J ends lost 3 bases and 1 base respectively, with 14 bases between them. Germline V gene lookup returns CDR1 SNHLY and CDR2 FYNNEI. The CDR3 DNA reads as TGTGCCAGCAGTGACACGGTGTCAGGGGGCACAGATACGCAGTATTTT. Its translation: CASSDTVSGGTDTQYF.

This clonotype appeared many times. This chain connects TRBV6-2 or TRBV6-3 to TRBJ2-1; TRBD2 agrees at 7 bases. V shed 8 bases, J shed 4 bases, and the junction held 11 bases outside the gene matches. Germline assignment: CDR1 MNHEY and CDR2 SVGEGT. The CDR3 is 15 amino acids. This CDR3 reads CASERRGGPYNEQFF. For the CDR3, the DNA is TGTGCCAGCGAGAGGAGGGGAGGGCCTTACAATGAGCAGTTCTTC.

This clonotype was seen at least ten times. The rearrangement uses TRBV2 and TRBJ2-5, with D possibly being TRBD2 (6 bases). CDR1 is SNHLY, CDR2 FYNNEI, per germline. V lost 2 bases and J 0 bases, leaving 10 bases between the germline ends. This CDR3 has 15 residues. The CDR3 region is CASSERGTHQETQYF. CDR3 nucleotides: TGTGCCAGCAGTGAACGGGGGACGCACCAAGAGACCCAGTACTTC.

J is TRBJ2-3 and V is TRBV7-9; 7 nucleotides agree with TRBD2. From germline, CDR1 is SEHNR and CDR2 FQNEAQ (reference sequence). After removal of 8 bases from V and 6 bases from J, the junction contained 11 bases not matched to a gene. This CDR3 region has 14 residues. CDR3 DNA: TGTGCCAGCGGAGGGGTAGGGAGGGCGGATACGCAGTATTTT. Its translation: CASGGVGRADTQYF.

This clonotype was picked up many times. The chain employs TRBV11-3 and TRBJ2-1; 9 bases are a match to TRBD2. This CDR3 spans 16 amino acids. V lost 5 bases to trimming and J lost 5 bases; unmatched junction nucleotides: 10. The V gene's germline CDR1 is SGHNT and CDR2 YENEEA. CDR3 coding DNA: TGTGCCAGCAGCCCGCGTCTGGCGGGAGGGGACAATGAGCAGTTCTTC. This sequence encodes CASSPRLAGGDNEQFF.

This clonotype was recorded at least ten times. This rearrangement joins TRBV2 to TRBJ2-3, with 9 bases matching TRBD2. Germline V gene data show CDR1 as SNHLY and CDR2 as FYNNEI. J gave up 0 bases and V 5 bases, and 12 bases lay outside the gene matches. The CDR3 contains 18 residues. For the CDR3, the DNA is TGTGCCAGCAGTCGTCAACCCGGACTAGCGTCTAGCACAGATACGCAGTATTTT. Translation: CASSRQPGLASSTDTQYF.

This clonotype was detected only a few times. The V gene is TRBV7-9, the J gene TRBJ1-2; D is unresolved. Germline V lookup: CDR1 SEHNR, CDR2 FQNEAQ (reference sequence). Deletions cut 1 base from V and 8 bases from J, with 14 bases between. CDR3 size: 14 residues. CDR3: CASSLGIQGLGYTF. CDR3 nucleotides: TGTGCCAGCAGCTTAGGAATCCAAGGTCTAGGCTACACCTTC.

This clonotype was recorded at least ten times. This rearrangement joins TRBV2 to TRBJ2-3; D remains ambiguous. Germline V CDR1 and CDR2: SNHLY, FYNNEI. The CDR3 runs 14 residues. V was shortened by 4 bases and J by 2 bases, with 10 bases between the two germline ends. Here the CDR3 reads CASSGTTYTDTQYF. DNA of the CDR3: TGTGCCAGCAGTGGGACCACTTACACAGATACGCAGTATTTT.

This clonotype was found a few times. This sequence joins TRBV2 and TRBJ2-1; D possibly corresponds to TRBD2 (5 bases). The germline CDR1 and CDR2 sequences are SNHLY and FYNNEI. The germline V and J ends were trimmed by 4 bases and 2 bases, with 9 bases remaining between them. CDR3 length: 14 residues. CDR3 sequence reads: CASSGLPTYNEQFF. The CDR3 DNA sequence: TGTGCCAGCAGTGGACTACCGACCTACAATGAGCAGTTCTTC.

This sequence joins TRBV20-1 and TRBJ1-1, with TRBD1 identical over 7 bases. The trim removed 5 bases at V and 1 base at J, leaving 4 bases unmatched. The germline V gene has CDR1 DFQATT and CDR2 SNEGSKA (reference sequence). The CDR3 consists of 13 residues. The CDR3 DNA follows: TGCAGTGCTGTAAGGGACAGGAACACTGAAGCTTTCTTT. This translates into CSAVRDRNTEAFF.

This clonotype was seen a few times. The chain combines TRBV12-3 or TRBV12-4 with TRBJ2-7; either TRBD1 or TRBD2 may supply D (5 bases each). Deletions cut 4 bases from V and 3 bases from J, with 13 bases between. The CDR3 is 14 residues long. CDR3 in DNA: TGTGCCAGCAGTTCCCGGGACGGATACTACGAGCAGTACTTC. This codes for CASSSRDGYYEQYF.

The CDR3 nucleotides are TGTGCCAGCAGTTCCGGGAAATCGGGCTCCTACGAGCAGTACTTC. Translated: CASSSGKSGSYEQYF. The chain employs TRBV28 and TRBJ2-7, with D maybe TRBD2 (5 bases). The V gene's germline CDR1 is MDHEN and CDR2 SYDVKM. CDR3 length: 15 residues. The ends were cut back, 4 bases at V and 0 bases at J, with 13 bases in the middle.

V and J are TRBV18 and TRBJ2-1; 9 nucleotides line up with TRBD1. V shed 6 bases and J 4 bases; nucleotides not matched to a gene: 13. Germline lookup yields CDR1 KGHSH and CDR2 LQKENI. This CDR3 region has 17 residues. The CDR3 spells CASSLDDPGQGYNEQFF. For the CDR3, the DNA is TGTGCCAGCTCCCTAGACGATCCGGGACAGGGTTACAATGAGCAGTTCTTC.

DNA for the CDR3: TGTGCCAGCCAACTCCTTTCCTACAATGAGCAGTTCTTC. Encoded protein: CASQLLSYNEQFF. V and J are TRBV12-3 or TRBV12-4 and TRBJ2-1, with D unclear. The CDR3 totals 13 residues. Trimming left V 8 bases short and J 1 base short, with 9 bases between.

The V and J genes are TRBV7-8 and TRBJ2-5, with 11 bases lining up with TRBD2. Germline loops: CDR1 SGHVS, CDR2 FQNEAQ. J gave up 4 bases and V 1 base, and 5 bases lay outside the gene matches. CDR3 size: 16 residues. As DNA, the CDR3 is TGTGCCAGCAGCTTAGATGGTAGCGGGGGGGGAGAGACCCAGTACTTC. Encoded protein: CASSLDGSGGGETQYF. Drawing the rest from reference TRBV7-8 and TRBJ2-5, the complete variable domain is GAGVSQSPRYKVAKRGQDVALRCDPISGHVSLFWYQQALGQGPEFLTYFQNEAQLDKSGLPSDRFFAERPEGSVSTLKIQRTQQEDSAVYLCASSLDGSGGGETQYFGPGTRLLVL.

This clonotype was recorded at least ten times. Written as DNA, the CDR3 is TGTGCCAGCAGTTACTGGGGACTTCACATATACGAGCAGTACTTC. Translated: CASSYWGLHIYEQYF. V and J are TRBV12-3 or TRBV12-4 and TRBJ2-7, with D possibly being TRBD2 (6 bases). The CDR3 has 15 residues. Trimming stripped 4 bases from V and 4 bases from J, with 17 bases between.

This clonotype was observed at least ten times. The V and J genes are TRBV7-3 and TRBJ2-1; no definite D call. V was shortened by 0 bases and J by 10 bases, with 13 bases between the two germline ends. Germline V gene lookup returns CDR1 SGHTA and CDR2 FQGTGA. This CDR3 has 14 amino acids. The CDR3 spells CASSLTAPEGEQFF. CDR3 coding DNA: TGTGCCAGCAGCTTAACCGCCCCAGAAGGCGAGCAGTTCTTC.

This clonotype was seen only a few times. This chain connects TRBV5-1 to TRBJ2-2, with 9 bases fitting TRBD1. Germline lookup yields CDR1 SGHRS and CDR2 YFSETQ. This CDR3 spans 15 amino acids. V lost 2 bases, J lost 7 bases, and 6 bases stayed unmatched. CDR3 amino acids: CASSFEGQGYGELFF. The DNA for the CDR3 is TGCGCCAGCAGCTTTGAAGGACAGGGGTACGGGGAGCTGTTTTTT.

The chain joins TRBV5-8 to TRBJ2-7; D not certain. V lost 0 bases and J lost 5, with 12 bases in between. The CDR3 loop spans 14 amino acids. CDR1 is SGHTS, CDR2 YDEGEE, per germline. CDR3 amino acids: CASSLEGPQDEQYF. CDR3 in DNA: TGTGCCAGCAGCTTGGAAGGGCCCCAGGACGAGCAGTACTTC.

The chain links TRBV5-5 to TRBJ1-5; possibly TRBD1 for D (5 bases). The V end was cut by 2 bases, the J end by 0 bases, with 15 bases between. The germline V gene has CDR1 SGHKS and CDR2 YYEKEE (reference sequence). The CDR3 extends over 17 amino acids. The chain's CDR3 is CASSLTTAKYSNQPQHF. The CDR3 coding sequence is TGTGCCAGCAGCTTAACGACAGCTAAGTATAGCAATCAGCCCCAGCATTTT.